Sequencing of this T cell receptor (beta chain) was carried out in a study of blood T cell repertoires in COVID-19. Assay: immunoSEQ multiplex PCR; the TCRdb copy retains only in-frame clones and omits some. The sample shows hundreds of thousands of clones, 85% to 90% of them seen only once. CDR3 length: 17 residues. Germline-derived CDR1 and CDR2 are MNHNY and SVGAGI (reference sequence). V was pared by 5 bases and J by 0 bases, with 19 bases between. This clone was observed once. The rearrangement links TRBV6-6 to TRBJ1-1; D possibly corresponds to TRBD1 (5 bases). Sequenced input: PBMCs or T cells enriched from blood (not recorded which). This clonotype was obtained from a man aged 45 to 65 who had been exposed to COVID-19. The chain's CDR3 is CASSPKAFTGMNTEAFF. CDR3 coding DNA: TGTGCCAGCAGTCCTAAAGCATTTACAGGTATGAACACTGAAGCTTTCTTT.